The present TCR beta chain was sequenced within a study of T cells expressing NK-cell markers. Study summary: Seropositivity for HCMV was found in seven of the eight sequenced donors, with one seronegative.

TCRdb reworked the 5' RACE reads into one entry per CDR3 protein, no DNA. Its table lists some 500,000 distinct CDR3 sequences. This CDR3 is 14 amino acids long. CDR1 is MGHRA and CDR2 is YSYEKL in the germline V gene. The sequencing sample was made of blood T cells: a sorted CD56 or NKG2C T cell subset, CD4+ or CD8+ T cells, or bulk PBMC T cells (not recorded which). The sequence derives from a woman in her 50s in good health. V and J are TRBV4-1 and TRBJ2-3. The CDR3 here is CASSQGAGTDTQYF.